A single T cell receptor (beta chain) is shown here with its context. The V end lost 6 bases, the J end lost 2 bases, and 7 bases lay between the germline ends. Germline V gives CDR1 MRHNA, CDR2 SNTAGT. CDR3 size: 13 residues. This entry is derived from a study of blood T cell repertoires in COVID-19. Study-level background: Samples taken during acute and convalescent COVID-19 were collected in the United States, Italy and Spain. Sources were T cells, B-cell-depleted T cells, or PBMCs; the material itself was cDNA or gDNA.

Produced via immunoSEQ multiplex PCR; TCRdb's table is partial and in-frame only. The sample includes under 200,000 clones, more than 70% of them seen just once. This clonotype was sampled from a woman in her seventies who had recovered from COVID-19. The chain recombines TRBV6-4 with TRBJ2-2; no definite D call. Sequences were obtained from peripheral blood. CDR3 loop: CASRGSNTGELFF. The CDR3 coding sequence is TGTGCCAGCAGGGGCTCTAACACCGGGGAGCTGTTTTTT.